This T cell receptor beta chain came from a study of Graves' ophthalmopathy and Graves' hyperthyroidism. Study-wide points: Detection in blood was also observed for most expanded thyroid clonotypes above 0.001 frequency.

RNA served as the template for amplifying TCR beta CDR3 regions. The authors performed first-round RT-PCR with HTBI primers and then a second-round multiplex PCR. TCRdb passed the multiplex PCR reads through MiXCR, listing each CDR3 protein once. Of hundreds of thousands of distinct CDR3 sequences in the sample, 15% were seen once. The CDR3 spans 15 residues. Germline CDR1 MNHNS, CDR2 SASEGT. Deletions cut 5 bases from V and 5 bases from J, with 18 bases between. In this sample, this clonotype turned up many times. Its antigen is not identified. The sequenced sample was peripheral blood. This TCR was recovered from a woman aged 18 to 35 with stable Graves' hyperthyroidism. The chain employs TRBV6-1 and TRBJ1-2, with D perhaps matching TRBD1 (6 bases). CDR3 coding DNA: TGTGCCAGCAGTCCCCAAACAGGGATCCTGTATGGCTACACCTTC. It yields the protein CASSPQTGILYGYTF.